This T cell receptor beta chain was sequenced for a study of blood T cell repertoires in COVID-19. Study-wide context: Sites across the United States, Italy and Spain contributed samples from acute and convalescent COVID-19. The cDNA or gDNA used as material had been derived from T cells, B-cell-depleted T cells, or PBMCs.

V was pared by 1 base and J by 1 base, with 9 bases between. The CDR3 loop spans 15 amino acids. Germline V lookup: CDR1 LGHNA, CDR2 YNFKEQ. In the original processing: Estimation of nucleated cell counts relied on the amplification of reference gene primers. Assay used: immunoSEQ multiplex PCR; TCRdb lists only in-frame clones, some missing. V, J and clone size reflect that table, while D and trimming were determined from the DNA. The sample contains approximately 91,000 clones, approximately 80% of which appear only once. This TCR came from a man aged 70 or older with acute or convalescent COVID-19. The V and J genes are TRBV4-2 and TRBJ2-3; tentatively, D is TRBD2 (6 bases). Sequencing was done on a sample of peripheral blood. This chain's CDR3 is CASSQAGVGTDTQYF. Here the CDR3 DNA reads TGTGCCAGCAGCCAAGCGGGAGTGGGCACAGATACGCAGTATTTT.